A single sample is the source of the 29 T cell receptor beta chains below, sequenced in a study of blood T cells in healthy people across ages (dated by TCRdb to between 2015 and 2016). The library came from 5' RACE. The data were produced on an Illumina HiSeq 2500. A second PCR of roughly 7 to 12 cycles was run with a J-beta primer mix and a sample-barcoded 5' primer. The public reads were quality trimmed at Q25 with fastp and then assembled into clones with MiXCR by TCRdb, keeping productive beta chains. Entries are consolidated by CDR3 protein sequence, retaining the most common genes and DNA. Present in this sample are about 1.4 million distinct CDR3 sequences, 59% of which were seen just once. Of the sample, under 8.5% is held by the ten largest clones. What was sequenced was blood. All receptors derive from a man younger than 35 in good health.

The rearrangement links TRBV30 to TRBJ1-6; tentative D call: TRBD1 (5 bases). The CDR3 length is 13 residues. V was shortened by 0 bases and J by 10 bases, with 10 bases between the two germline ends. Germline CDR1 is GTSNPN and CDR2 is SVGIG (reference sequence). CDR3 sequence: CAWSVGRESPLHF. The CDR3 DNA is TGTGCCTGGAGTGTGGGCAGGGAATCACCCCTCCACTTT.

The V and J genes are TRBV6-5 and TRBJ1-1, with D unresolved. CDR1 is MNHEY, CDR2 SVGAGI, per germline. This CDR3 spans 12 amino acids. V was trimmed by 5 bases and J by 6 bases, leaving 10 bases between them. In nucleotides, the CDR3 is TGTGCCAGCAGTCAGACAAACGCTGAAGCTTTCTTT. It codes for CASSQTNAEAFF.

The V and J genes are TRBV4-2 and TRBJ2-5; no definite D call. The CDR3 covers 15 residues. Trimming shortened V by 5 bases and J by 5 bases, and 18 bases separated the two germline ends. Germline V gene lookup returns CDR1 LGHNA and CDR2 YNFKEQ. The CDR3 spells CASSLGSLSRETQYF. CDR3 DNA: TGTGCCAGCAGCTTGGGTTCGCTTTCCCGGGAGACCCAGTACTTC.

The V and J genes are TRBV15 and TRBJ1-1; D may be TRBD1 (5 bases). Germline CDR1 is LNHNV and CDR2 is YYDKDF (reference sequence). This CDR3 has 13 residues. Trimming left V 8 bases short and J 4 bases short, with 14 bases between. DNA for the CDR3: TGTGCCACCTGGGGAGGGGAGACCACTGAAGCTTTCTTT. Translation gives CATWGGETTEAFF.

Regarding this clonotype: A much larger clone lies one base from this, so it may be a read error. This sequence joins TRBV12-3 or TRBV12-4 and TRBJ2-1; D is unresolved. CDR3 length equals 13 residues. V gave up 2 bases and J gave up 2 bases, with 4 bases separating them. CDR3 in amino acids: CASSLWAYNEQFF. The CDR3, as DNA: TGTGCCAGCAGTTTATGGGCCTACAATGAGCAGTTCTTC.

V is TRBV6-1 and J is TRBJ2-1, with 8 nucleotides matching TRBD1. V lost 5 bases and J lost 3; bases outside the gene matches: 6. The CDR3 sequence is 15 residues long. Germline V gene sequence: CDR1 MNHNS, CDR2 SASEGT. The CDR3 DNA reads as TGTGCCAGCAGTAGGACAGGGTTCATCTACAATGAGCAGTTCTTC. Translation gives CASSRTGFIYNEQFF.

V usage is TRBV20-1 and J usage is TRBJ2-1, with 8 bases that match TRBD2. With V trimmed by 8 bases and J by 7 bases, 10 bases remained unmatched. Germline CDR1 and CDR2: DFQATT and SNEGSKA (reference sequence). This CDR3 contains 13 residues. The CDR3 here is CSHPDGGANEQFF. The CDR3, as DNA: TGCAGTCATCCCGACGGGGGGGCTAATGAGCAGTTCTTC.

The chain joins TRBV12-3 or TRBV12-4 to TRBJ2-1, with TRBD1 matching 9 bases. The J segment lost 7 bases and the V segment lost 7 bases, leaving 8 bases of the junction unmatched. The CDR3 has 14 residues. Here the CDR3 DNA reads TGTGCCAGCAATCTGCAGACAGGGGGAAATGAGCAGTTCTTC. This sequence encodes CASNLQTGGNEQFF.

The CDR3 DNA follows: TGCAGCGTCGCACCCCTGCGGGGGGCTAAGGACTACGAGCAGTACTTC. Its translation: CSVAPLRGAKDYEQYF. This rearrangement joins TRBV29-1 to TRBJ2-7, with 8 bases fitting TRBD2. Germline V gene sequence: CDR1 SQVTM, CDR2 ANQGSEA. The CDR3 totals 16 residues. Trimming removed 6 bases from V and 3 bases from J; junction bases left unmatched: 16.

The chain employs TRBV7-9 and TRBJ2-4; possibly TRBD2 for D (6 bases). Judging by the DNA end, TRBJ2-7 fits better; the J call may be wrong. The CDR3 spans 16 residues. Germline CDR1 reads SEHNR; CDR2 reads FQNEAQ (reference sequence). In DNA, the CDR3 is TGTGCCAGCTGTCAAACCGGGACTTGGGGAAACTACGAGCAGTACTTC. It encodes CASCQTGTWGNYEQYF.

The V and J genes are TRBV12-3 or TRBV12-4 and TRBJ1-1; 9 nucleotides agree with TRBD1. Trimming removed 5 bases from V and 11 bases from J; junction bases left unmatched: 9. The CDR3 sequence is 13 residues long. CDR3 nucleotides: TGTGCCAGCAGTGGGGGACAGGGCCAAGGGGCTTTCTTT. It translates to CASSGGQGQGAFF.

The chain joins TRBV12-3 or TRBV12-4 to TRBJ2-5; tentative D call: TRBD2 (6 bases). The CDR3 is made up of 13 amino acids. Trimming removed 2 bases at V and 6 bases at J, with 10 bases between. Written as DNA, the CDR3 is TGTGCCAGCAGTTTACGGCTAGCGAAGACCCAGTACTTC. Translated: CASSLRLAKTQYF.

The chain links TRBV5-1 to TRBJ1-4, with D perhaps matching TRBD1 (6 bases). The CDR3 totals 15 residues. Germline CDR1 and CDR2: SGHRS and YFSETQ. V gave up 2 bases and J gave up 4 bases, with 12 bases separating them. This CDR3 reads CASSFTGIYNEKLFF. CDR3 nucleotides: TGCGCCAGCAGCTTCACAGGGATTTATAATGAAAAACTGTTTTTT.

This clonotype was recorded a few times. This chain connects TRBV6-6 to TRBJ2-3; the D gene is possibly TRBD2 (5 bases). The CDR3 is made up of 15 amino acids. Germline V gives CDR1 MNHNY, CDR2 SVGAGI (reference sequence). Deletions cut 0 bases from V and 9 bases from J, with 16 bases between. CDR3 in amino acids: CASSYSWESEKTQYF. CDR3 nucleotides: TGTGCCAGCAGTTACTCCTGGGAGTCAGAGAAGACGCAGTATTTT.

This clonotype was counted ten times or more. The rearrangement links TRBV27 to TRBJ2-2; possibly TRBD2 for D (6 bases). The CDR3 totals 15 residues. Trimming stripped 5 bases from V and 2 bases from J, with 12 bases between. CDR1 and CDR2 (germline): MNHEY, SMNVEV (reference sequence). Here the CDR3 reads CASSLGRPNTGELFF. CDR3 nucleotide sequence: TGTGCCAGCAGTCTCGGGAGACCCAACACCGGGGAGCTGTTTTTT.

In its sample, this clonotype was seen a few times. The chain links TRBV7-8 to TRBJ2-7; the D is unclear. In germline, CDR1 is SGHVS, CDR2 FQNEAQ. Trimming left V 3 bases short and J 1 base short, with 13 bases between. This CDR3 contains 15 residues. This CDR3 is CASSFSSLISYEQYF. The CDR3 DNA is TGTGCCAGCAGCTTCAGCTCCCTCATATCCTACGAGCAGTACTTC.

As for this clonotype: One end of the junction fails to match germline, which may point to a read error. CDR3 nucleotides: TGCAGTGCTAGTCTCCACAGGGGTATGGATGGCTATACCTTC. Translated: CSASLHRGMDGYTF. This chain joins TRBV20-1 and TRBJ1-2; 7 bases are shared with TRBD1. The germline V gene has CDR1 DFQATT and CDR2 SNEGSKA (reference sequence). This CDR3 has 14 amino acids.

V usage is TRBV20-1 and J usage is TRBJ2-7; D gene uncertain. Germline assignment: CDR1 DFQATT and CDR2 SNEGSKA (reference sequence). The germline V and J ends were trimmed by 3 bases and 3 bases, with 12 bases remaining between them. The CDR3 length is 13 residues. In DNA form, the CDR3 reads TGCAGTGCTAGCCCAGCCCTCGGCTACGAGCAGTACTTC. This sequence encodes CSASPALGYEQYF.

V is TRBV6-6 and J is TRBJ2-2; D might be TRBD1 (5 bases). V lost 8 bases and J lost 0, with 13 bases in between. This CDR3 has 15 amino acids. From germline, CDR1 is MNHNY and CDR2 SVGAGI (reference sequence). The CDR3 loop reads CASAQGRTNTGELFF. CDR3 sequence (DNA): TGTGCCAGCGCCCAGGGAAGAACGAACACCGGGGAGCTGTTTTTT.

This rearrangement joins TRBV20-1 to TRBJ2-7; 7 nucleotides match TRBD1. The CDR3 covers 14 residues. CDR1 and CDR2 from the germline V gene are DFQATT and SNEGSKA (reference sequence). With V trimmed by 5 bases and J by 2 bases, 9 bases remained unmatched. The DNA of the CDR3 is TGCAGTGCTTCAAGGACAGGCCGAGCCTACGAGCAGTACTTC. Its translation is CSASRTGRAYEQYF.

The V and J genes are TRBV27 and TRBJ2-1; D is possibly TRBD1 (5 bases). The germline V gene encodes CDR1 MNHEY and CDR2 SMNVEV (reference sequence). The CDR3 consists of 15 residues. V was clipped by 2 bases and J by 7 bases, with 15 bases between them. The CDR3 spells CASSLGARTLNEQFF. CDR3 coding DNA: TGTGCCAGCAGTTTAGGGGCTAGAACCCTAAATGAGCAGTTCTTC.

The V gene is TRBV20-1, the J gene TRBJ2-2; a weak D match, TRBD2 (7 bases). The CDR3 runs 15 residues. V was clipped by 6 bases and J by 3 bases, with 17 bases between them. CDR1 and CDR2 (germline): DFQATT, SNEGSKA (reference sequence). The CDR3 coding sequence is TGCAGTGCCGCTTTGGGGGGGCTATACACCGGGGAGCTGTTTTTT. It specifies CSAALGGLYTGELFF.

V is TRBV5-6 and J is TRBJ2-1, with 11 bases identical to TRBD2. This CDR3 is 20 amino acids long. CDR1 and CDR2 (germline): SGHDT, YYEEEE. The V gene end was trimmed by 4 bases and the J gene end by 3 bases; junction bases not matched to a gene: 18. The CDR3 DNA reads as TGTGCCAGCAGCCCGCTGCTGGTAGCGGGGGGGTCCCTCCTCTACAATGAGCAGTTCTTC. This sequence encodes CASSPLLVAGGSLLYNEQFF.

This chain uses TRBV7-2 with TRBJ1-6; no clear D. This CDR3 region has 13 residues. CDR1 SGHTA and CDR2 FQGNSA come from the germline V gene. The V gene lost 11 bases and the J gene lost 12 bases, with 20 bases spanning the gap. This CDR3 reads CAGNDLTWEPLHF. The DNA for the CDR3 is TGTGCCGGCAACGACCTCACTTGGGAACCCCTCCACTTT.

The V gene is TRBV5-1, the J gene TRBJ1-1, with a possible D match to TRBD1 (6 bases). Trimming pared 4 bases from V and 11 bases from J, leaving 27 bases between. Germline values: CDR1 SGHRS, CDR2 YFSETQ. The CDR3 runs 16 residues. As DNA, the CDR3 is TGCGCCAGCAGCCCTTACCGGGACAACCTACGCCCGGGTGCTTTCTTT. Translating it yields CASSPYRDNLRPGAFF.

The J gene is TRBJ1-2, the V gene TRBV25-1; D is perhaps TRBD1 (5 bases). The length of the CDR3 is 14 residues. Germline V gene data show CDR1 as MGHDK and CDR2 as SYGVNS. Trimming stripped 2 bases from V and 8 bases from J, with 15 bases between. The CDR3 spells CASSEDRDKRGYTF. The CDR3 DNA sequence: TGTGCCAGCAGTGAAGACAGAGACAAACGGGGCTACACCTTC.

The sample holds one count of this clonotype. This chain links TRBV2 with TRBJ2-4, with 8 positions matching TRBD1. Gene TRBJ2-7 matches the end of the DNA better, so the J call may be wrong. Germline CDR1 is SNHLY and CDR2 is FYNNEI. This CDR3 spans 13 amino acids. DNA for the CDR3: TGTGCCAGCACCCGGGACAGGCTTGACGAGCAGTACTTC. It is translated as CASTRDRLDEQYF.

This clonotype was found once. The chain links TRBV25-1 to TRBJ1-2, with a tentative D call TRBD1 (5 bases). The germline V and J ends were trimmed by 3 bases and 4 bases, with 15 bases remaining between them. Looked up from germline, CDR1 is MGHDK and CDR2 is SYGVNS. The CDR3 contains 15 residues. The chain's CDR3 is CASSETTVLGYGYTF. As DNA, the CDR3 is TGTGCCAGCAGTGAGACGACAGTCCTGGGCTATGGCTACACCTTC.

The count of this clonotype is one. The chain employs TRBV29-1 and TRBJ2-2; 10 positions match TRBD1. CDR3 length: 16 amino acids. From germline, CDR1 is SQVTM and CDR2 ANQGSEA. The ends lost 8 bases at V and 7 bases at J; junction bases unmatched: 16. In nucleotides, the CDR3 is TGCAGCCCGTCCGGCAAGGGGACAGGGGTTTGCGGGGAGCTGTTTTTT. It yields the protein CSPSGKGTGVCGELFF.